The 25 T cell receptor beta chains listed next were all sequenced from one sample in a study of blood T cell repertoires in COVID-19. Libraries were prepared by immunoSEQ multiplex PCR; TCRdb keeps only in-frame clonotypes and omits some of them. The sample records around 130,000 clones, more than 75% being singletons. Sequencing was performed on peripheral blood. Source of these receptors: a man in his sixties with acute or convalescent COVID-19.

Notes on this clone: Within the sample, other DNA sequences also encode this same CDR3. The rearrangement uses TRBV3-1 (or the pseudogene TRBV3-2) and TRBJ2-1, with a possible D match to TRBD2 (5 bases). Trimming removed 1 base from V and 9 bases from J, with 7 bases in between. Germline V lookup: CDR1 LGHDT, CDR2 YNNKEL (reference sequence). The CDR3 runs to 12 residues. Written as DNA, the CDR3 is TGTGCCAGCAGCCAAGTGGCGGGTGAGCAGTTCTTC. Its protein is CASSQVAGEQFF.

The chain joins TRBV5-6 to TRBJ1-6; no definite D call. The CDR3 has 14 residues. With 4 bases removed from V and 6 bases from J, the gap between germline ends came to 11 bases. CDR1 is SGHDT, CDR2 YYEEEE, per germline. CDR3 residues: CASSPRFSNSPLHF. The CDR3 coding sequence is TGTGCCAGCAGCCCCAGGTTTTCTAATTCACCCCTCCACTTT.

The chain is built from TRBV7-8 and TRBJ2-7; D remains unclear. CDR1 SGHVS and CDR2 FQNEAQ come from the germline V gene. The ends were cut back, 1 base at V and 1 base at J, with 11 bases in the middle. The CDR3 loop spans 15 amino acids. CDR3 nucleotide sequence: TGTGCCAGCAGCTTAGGGGCAGTTCCTTCCTACGAGCAGTACTTC. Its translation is CASSLGAVPSYEQYF.

The CDR3 is CASSADRAFEQFF. In DNA form, the CDR3 reads TGTGCCAGCAGCGCAGACAGGGCTTTTGAGCAGTTCTTC. The rearrangement links TRBV7-3 to TRBJ2-1, with TRBD1 matching 7 bases. CDR3 length: 13 amino acids. V shed 5 bases and J 9 bases; nucleotides not matched to a gene: 7. Germline V gene sequence: CDR1 SGHTA, CDR2 FQGTGA. Supplemented by reference TRBV7-3 and TRBJ2-1, the full variable domain reads GAGVSQTPSNKVTEKGKYVELRCDPISGHTALYWYRQSLGQGPEFLIYFQGTGAADDSGLPNDRFFAVRPEGSVSTLKIQRTERGDSAVYLCASSADRAFEQFFGPGTRLTVL.

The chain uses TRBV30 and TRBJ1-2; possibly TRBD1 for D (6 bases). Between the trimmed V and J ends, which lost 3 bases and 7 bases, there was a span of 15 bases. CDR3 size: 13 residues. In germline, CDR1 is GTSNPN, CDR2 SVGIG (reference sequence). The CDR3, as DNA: TGTGCCTGGAGCGCGGACAGCCTTGGTGGCTACACCTTC. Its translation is CAWSADSLGGYTF.

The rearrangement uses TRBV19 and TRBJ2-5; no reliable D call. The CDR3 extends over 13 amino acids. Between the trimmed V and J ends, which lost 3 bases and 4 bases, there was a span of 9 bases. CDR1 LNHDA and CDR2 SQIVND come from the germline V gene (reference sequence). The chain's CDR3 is CASSMRVRETQYF. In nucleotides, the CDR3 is TGTGCCAGTAGTATGCGCGTGAGAGAGACCCAGTACTTC.

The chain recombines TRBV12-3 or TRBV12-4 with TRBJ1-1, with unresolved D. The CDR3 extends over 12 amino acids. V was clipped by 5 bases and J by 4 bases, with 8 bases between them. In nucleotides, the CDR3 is TGTGCCAGCAGTGAACGAGGCACTGAAGCTTTCTTT. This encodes CASSERGTEAFF.

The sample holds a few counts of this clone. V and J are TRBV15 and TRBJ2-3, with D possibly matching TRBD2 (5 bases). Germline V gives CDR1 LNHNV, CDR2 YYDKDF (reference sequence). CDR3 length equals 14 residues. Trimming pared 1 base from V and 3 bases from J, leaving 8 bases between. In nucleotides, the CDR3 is TGTGCCACCAGCAGAGTCGGCGGGACAGATACGCAGTATTTT. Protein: CATSRVGGTDTQYF.

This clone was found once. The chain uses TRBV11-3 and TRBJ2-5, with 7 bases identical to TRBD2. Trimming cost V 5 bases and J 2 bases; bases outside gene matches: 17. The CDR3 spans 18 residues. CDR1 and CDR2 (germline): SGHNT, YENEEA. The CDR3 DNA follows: TGTGCCAGCAGCCCACAGCGGGGTCGGGGAGGACTGCAAGAGACCCAGTACTTC. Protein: CASSPQRGRGGLQETQYF.

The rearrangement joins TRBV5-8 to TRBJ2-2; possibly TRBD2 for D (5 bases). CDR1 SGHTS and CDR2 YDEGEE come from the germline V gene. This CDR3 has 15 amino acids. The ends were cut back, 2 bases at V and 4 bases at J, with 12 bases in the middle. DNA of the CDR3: TGTGCCAGCAGCTTCAGCGGAGTGGGCACCGGGGAGCTGTTTTTT. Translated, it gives CASSFSGVGTGELFF.

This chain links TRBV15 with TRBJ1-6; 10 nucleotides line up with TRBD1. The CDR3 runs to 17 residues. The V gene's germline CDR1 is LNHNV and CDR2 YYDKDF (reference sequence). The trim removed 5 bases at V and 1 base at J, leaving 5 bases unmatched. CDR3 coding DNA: TGTGCCACCAGCGGCGGACAGGGGGAATCCTATAATTCACCCCTCCACTTT. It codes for CATSGGQGESYNSPLHF.

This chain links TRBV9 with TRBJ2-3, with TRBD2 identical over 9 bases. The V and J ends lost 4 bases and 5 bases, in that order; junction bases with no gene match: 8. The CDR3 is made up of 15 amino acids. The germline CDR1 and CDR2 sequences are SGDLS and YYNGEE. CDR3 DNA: TGTGCCAGCAGCTCCGCGGGAGGGCCGAGAGATACGCAGTATTTT. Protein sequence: CASSSAGGPRDTQYF. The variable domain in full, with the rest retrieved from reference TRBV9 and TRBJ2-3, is DSGVTQTPKHLITATGQRVTLRCSPRSGDLSVYWYQQSLDQGLQFLIQYYNGEERAKGNILERFSAQQFPDLHSELNLSSLELGDSALYFCASSSAGGPRDTQYFGPGTRLTVL.

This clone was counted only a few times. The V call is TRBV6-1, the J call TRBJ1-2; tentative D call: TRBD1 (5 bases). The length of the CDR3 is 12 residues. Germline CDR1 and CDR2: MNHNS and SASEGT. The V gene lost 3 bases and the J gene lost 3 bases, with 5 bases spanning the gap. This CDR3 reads CASSETDYGYTF. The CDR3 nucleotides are TGTGCCAGCAGTGAGACAGACTATGGCTACACCTTC.

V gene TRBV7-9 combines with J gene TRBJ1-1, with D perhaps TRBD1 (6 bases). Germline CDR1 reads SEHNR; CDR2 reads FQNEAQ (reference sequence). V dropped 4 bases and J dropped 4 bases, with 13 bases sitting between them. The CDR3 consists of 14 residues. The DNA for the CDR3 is TGTGCCAGCAGCTGGGGACACCTGAGCACTGAAGCTTTCTTT. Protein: CASSWGHLSTEAFF.

Here the CDR3 DNA reads TGTGCCTGGAGTGGGCAGGAGGATTCACCCCTCCACTTT. As protein: CAWSGQEDSPLHF. This chain uses TRBV30 with TRBJ1-6; D ambiguous. V dropped 1 base and J dropped 8 bases, with 9 bases sitting between them. Germline V gene sequence: CDR1 GTSNPN, CDR2 SVGIG (reference sequence). This CDR3 is built from 13 residues.

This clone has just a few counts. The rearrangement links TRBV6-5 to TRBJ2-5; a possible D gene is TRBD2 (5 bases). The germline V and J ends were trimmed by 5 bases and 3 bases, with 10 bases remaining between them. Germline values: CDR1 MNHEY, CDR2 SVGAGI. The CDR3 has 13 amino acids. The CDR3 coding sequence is TGTGCCAGCAGTACCGGACTGAAAGAGACCCAGTACTTC. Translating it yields CASSTGLKETQYF.

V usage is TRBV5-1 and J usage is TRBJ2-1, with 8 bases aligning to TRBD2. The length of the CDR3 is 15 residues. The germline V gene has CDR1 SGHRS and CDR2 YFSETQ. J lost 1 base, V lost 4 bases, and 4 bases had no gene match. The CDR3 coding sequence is TGCGCCAGCAGCCGGGAGGGAGTGTCCTACAATGAGCAGTTCTTC. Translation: CASSREGVSYNEQFF. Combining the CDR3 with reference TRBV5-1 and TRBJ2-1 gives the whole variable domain KAGVTQTPRYLIKTRGQQVTLSCSPISGHRSVSWYQQTPGQGLQFLFEYFSETQRNKGNFPGRFSGRQFSNSRSEMNVSTLELGDSALYLCASSREGVSYNEQFFGPGTRLTVL.

The CDR3 spells CASSLEQGGVVSGELFF. As DNA, the CDR3 is TGTGCCAGCAGCTTAGAGCAGGGGGGAGTAGTTTCCGGGGAGCTGTTTTTT. The chain is built from TRBV12-1 and TRBJ2-2; the D call TRBD1 from the table was never checked on the DNA. TRBV12-1 is annotated as a pseudogene. The CDR3 has 17 amino acids.

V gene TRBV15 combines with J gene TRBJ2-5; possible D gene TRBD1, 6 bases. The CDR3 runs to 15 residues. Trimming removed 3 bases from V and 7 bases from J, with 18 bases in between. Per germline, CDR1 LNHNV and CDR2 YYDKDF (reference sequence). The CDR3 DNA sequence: TGTGCCACCAGCAGGGGGGCCGGACGAACAGGGACCCAGTACTTC. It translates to CATSRGAGRTGTQYF.

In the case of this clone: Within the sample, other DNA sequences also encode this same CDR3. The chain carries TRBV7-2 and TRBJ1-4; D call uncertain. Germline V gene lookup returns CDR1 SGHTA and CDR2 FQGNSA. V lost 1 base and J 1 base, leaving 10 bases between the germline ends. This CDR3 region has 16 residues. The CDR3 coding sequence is TGTGCCAGCAGCTTAGAATCGCCCGGAACTAATGAAAAACTGTTTTTT. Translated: CASSLESPGTNEKLFF.

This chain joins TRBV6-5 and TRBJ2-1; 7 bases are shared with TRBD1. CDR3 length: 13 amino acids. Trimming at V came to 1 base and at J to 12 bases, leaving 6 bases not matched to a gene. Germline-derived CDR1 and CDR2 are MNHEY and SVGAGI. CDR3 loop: CASSYLPRDRQFF. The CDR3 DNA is TGTGCCAGCAGTTACTTGCCCCGGGACAGGCAGTTCTTC.

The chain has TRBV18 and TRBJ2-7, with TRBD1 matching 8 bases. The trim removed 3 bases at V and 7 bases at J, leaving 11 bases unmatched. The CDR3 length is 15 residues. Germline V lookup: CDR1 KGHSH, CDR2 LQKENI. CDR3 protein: CASSPAGGKLWEQYF. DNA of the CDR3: TGTGCCAGCTCACCTGCAGGGGGCAAACTCTGGGAGCAGTACTTC.

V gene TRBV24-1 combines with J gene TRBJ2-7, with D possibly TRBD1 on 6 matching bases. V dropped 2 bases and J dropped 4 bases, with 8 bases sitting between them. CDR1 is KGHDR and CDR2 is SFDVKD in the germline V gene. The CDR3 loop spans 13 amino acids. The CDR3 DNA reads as TGTGCCACCAGTGATTCACAGGGATACGAGCAGTACTTC. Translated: CATSDSQGYEQYF.

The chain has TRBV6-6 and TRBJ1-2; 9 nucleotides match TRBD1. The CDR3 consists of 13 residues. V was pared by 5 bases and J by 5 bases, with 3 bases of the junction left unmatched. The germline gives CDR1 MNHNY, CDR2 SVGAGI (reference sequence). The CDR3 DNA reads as TGTGCCAGCAGTCGGACAGGGGAGTATGGCTACACCTTC. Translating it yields CASSRTGEYGYTF.

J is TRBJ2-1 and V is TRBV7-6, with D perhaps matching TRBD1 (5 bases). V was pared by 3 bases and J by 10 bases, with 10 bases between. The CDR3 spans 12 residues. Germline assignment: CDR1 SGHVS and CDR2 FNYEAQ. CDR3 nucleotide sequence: TGTGCCAGCAGCTTCCAGGGAAGCGAGCAGTTCTTC. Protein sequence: CASSFQGSEQFF. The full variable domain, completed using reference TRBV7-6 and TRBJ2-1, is GAGVSQSPRYKVTKRGQDVALRCDPISGHVSLYWYRQALGQGPEFLTYFNYEAQQDKSGLPNDRFSAERPEGSISTLTIQRTEQRDSAMYRCASSFQGSEQFFGPGTRLTVL.